This TCR beta chain is from a study of blood T cell repertoires in COVID-19. Overall study: Specimens from acute and convalescent COVID-19 originated in the United States, Italy and Spain. The cDNA or gDNA used as material had been derived from T cells, B-cell-depleted T cells, or PBMCs.

Per the germline V gene, CDR1 is GTSNPN and CDR2 is SVGIG (reference sequence). V was clipped by 0 bases and J by 0 bases, with 8 bases between them. CDR3 length equals 14 residues. Authors' data handling: Reference gene primer amplification gave nucleated cell count estimates. This table comes from immunoSEQ multiplex PCR, and its TCRdb copy is limited to in-frame clones, with some not included. That table is the source of V, J and clone size, and D and trimming were worked out from the DNA. This sample yields approximately 210,000 clones, of which 84% are seen a single time; about 8% belongs to the top ten.

Specimen: peripheral blood. The clonotype was recovered from a woman between 45 and 65 years old with active or convalescent COVID-19. The chain has TRBV30 and TRBJ1-2; D is ambiguous. CDR3 sequence reads: CAWSVWRTNYGYTF. The CDR3 DNA sequence: TGTGCCTGGAGTGTTTGGAGAACTAACTATGGCTACACCTTC.